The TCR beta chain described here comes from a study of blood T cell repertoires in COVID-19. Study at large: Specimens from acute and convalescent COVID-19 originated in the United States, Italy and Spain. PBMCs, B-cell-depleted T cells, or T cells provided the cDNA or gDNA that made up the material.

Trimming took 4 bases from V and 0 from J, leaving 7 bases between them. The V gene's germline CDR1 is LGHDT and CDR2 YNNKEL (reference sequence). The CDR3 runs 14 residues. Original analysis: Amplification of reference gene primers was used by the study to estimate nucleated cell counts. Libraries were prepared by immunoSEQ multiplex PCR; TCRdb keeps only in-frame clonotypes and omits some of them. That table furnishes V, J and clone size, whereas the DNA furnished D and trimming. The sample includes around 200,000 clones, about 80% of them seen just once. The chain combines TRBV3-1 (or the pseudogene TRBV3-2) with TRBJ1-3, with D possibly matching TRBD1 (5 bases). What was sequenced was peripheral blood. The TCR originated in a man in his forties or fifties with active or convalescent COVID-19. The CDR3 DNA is TGTGCCAGCAGCCGACAGAGCTCTGGAAACACCATATATTTT. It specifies CASSRQSSGNTIYF.